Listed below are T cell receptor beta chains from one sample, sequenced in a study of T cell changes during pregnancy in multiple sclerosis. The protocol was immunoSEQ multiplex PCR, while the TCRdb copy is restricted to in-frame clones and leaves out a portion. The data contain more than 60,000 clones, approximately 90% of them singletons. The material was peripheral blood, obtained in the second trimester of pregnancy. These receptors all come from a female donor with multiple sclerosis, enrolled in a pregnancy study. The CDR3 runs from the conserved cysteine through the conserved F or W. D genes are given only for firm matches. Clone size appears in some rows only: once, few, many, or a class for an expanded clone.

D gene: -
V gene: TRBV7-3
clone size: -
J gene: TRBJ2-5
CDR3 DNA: TGTGCCAGCAGCTTCCAACAGGGACGGCGAGAGACCCAGTACTTC
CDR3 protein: CASSFQQGRRETQYF

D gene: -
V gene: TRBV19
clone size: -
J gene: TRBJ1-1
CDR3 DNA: TGTGCCAGTAGGAGGGTTGCGGACACTGAAGCTTTCTTT
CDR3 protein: CASRRVADTEAFF

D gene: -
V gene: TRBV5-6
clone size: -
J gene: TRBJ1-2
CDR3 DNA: TGTGCCAGCAGCTCCGTTGACAGTCTGATTCTAGGTGGCTACACCTTC
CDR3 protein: CASSSVDSLILGGYTF

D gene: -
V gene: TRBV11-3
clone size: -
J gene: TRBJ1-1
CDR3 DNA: TGTGCCAGCAGCTTGGGAGGGCGGATGAACACTGAAGCTTTCTTT
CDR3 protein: CASSLGGRMNTEAFF

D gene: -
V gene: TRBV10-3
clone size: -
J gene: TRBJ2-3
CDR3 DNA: TGTGCCATCACCCCGGGGGGGACAGCAGATACGCAGTATTTT
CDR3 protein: CAITPGGTADTQYF

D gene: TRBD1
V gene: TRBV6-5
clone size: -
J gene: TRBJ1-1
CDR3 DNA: TGTGCCAGCACTAAGGACAGGGGCATCACTGAAGCTTTCTTT
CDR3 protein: CASTKDRGITEAFF

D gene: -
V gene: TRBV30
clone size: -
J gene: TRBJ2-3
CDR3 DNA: TGTGCCTGGAGTGTAACAGTCAGCTTCACAGATACGCAGTATTTT
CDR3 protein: CAWSVTVSFTDTQYF

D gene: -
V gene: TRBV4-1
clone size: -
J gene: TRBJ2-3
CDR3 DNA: TGCGCCAGCAGCCAAGCGGCTAGTCCCCTTATAAGCACAGATACGCAGTATTTT
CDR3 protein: CASSQAASPLISTDTQYF

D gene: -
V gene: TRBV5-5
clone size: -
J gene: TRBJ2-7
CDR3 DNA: TGTGCCAGCAGCACGGCAGCGTTCTACGAGCAGTACTTC
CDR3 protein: CASSTAAFYEQYF

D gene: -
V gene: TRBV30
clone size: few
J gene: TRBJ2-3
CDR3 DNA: TGTGCCTGGAGTGTACAGGTTTATACAGATACGCAGTATTTT
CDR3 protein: CAWSVQVYTDTQYF

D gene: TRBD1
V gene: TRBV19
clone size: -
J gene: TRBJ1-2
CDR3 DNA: TGTGCCAGTAGTATATATGGGACAGGGGCGACTAACTATGGCTACACCTTC
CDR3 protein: CASSIYGTGATNYGYTF

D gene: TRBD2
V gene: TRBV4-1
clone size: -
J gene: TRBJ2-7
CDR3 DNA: TGCGCCAGCAGCCAAGAACCGGGACTAGCGGGAGTCTCCTACGAGCAGTACTTC
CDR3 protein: CASSQEPGLAGVSYEQYF

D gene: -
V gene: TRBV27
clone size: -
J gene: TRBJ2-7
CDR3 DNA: TGTGCCAGCAAAGTACGGGAGTACTCCTACGAGCAGTACTTC
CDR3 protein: CASKVREYSYEQYF

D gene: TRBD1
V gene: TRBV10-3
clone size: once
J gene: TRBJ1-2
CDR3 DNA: TGTGCCATCAGTGAAGGACAGGGATATGGCTACACCTTC
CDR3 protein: CAISEGQGYGYTF

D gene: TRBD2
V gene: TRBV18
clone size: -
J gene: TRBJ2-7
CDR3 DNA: TGTGCCAGCTCACCCGGGACTAGCGGGGGCGGGGCGCCCTACGAGCAGTACTTC
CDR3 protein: CASSPGTSGGGAPYEQYF

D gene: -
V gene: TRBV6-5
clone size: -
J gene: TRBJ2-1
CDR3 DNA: TGTGCCAGCAGTTTCCGGGCCTACAATGAGCAGTTCTTC
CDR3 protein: CASSFRAYNEQFF

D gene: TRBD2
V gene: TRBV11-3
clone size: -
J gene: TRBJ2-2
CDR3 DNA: TGTGCCAGCAGCCCAGGACTAGCGGAACTGACCGGGGAGCTGTTTTTT
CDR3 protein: CASSPGLAELTGELFF

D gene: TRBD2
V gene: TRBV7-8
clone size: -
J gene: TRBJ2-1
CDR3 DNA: TGTGCCAGCAGCCCGCAAAAGCGGGAGGGCGTCTTAGAAGAGCAGTTCTTC
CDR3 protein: CASSPQKREGVLEEQFF

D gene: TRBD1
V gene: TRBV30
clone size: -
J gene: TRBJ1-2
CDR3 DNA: TGTGCCTGGGACAGGGGTTTAGGCTACACCTTC
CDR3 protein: CAWDRGLGYTF

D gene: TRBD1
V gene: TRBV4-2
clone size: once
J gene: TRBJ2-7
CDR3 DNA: TGTGCCAGCAGCGGAAGGGACAGTAGCTCCTACGAGCAGTACTTC
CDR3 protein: CASSGRDSSSYEQYF

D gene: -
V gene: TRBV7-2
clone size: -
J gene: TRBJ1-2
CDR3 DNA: TGTGCCAGCAGCTTACCAGGGGTGAGCTATGGCTACACCTTC
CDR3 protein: CASSLPGVSYGYTF

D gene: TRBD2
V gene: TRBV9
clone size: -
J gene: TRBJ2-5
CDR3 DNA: TGTGCCAGCAGCGTAGGATCTAGCGGGGTCAAGGAGACCCAGTACTTC
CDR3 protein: CASSVGSSGVKETQYF

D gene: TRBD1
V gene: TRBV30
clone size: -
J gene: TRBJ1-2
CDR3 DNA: TGTGCCTGGAGTGTGGCAGGGGGATCAAACTATGGCTACACCTTC
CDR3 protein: CAWSVAGGSNYGYTF

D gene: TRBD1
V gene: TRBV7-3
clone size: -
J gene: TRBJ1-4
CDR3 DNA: TGTGCCAGCAGCGCTATAGGACAGGCAACTAATGAAAAACTGTTTTTT
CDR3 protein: CASSAIGQATNEKLFF

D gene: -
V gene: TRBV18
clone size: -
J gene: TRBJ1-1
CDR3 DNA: TGTGCCAGCTCAACGGCCGACAGGGAAGCTTTCTTT
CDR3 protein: CASSTADREAFF

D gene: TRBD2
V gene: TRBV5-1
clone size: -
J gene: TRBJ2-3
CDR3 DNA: TGCGCCAGCAGCTTGGCGGTGGAGTCGGCGGGAGTGGGAGATACGCAGTATTTT
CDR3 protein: CASSLAVESAGVGDTQYF

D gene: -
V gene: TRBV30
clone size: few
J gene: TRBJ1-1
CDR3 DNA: TGTGCCTGGAGTAAGGGGGTAGTTGAAGCTTTCTTT
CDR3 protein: CAWSKGVVEAFF

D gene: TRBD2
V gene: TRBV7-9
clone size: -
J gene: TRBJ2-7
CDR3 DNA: TGTGCCAGCAGCTTATATCTAGCGGGTTACTACGAGCAGTACTTC
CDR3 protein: CASSLYLAGYYEQYF

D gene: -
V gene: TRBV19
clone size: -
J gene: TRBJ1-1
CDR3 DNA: TGTGCCAGCAAAGACAGATTAATAGGATACACTGAAGCTTTCTTT
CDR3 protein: CASKDRLIGYTEAFF

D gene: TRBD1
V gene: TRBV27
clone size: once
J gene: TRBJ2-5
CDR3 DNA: TGTGCCAGCAGGAATTCCGACAGGGGTTGGCAAGAGACCCAGTACTTC
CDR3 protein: CASRNSDRGWQETQYF

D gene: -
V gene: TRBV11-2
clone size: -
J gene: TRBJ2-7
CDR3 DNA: TGTGCCAGCAGCTTAGGACAGGTAGCCTACGAGCAGTACTTC
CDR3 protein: CASSLGQVAYEQYF

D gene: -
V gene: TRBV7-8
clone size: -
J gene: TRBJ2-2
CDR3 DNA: TGTGCCAGCAGGAGGAGGGGGCATATTGCCGGGGAGCTGTTTTTT
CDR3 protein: CASRRRGHIAGELFF

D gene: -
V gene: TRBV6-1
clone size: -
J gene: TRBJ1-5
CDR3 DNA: TGTGCCAGCAGCGACGGACAAGTCTTTGAGCCCCAGCATTTT
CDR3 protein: CASSDGQVFEPQHF

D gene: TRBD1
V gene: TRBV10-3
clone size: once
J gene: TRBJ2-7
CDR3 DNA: TGTGCCATCAGTGAGGCCGGGACAGGATCCTACGAGCAGTACTTC
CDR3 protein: CAISEAGTGSYEQYF

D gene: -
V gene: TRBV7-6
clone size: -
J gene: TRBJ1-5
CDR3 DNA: TGTGCCAGCAGCCGGGACTCCGGCAATCAGCCCCAGCATTTT
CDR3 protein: CASSRDSGNQPQHF

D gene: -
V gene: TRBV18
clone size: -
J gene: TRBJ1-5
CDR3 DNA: TGTGCCAGCTCACTCGGACAGAGGAATCAGCCCCAGCATTTT
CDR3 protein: CASSLGQRNQPQHF

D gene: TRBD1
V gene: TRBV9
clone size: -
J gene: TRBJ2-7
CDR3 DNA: TGTGCCAGCAGCGTAGGGGTGACAGGGGGCGCGCGGGACGAGCAGTACTTC
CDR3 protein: CASSVGVTGGARDEQYF

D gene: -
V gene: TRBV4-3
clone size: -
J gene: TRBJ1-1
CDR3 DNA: TGCGCCAGCAGCCAGTCCCCAGGGGTGGGAGCTTTCTTT
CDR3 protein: CASSQSPGVGAFF

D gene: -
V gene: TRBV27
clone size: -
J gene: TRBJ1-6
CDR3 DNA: TGTGCCAGCAGTTCCGGACAGTGGGGTAATTCACCCCTCCACTTT
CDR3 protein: CASSSGQWGNSPLHF

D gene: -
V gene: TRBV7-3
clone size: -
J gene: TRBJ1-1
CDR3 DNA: TGTGCCAGCAGCCGAGAGCAGGGTTTCGGCACTGAAGCTTTCTTT
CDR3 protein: CASSREQGFGTEAFF